This passage covers 28 T cell receptor beta chains from one sample sequenced in a study of OX40 agonist ivuxolimab in advanced cancers. The data were produced by immunoSEQ multiplex PCR, yet TCRdb's version contains in-frame clones alone and is incomplete. Of tens of thousands of clones listed, around 82% are singletons. The sample here was CD4+ or CD8+ T cells sorted from blood, taken in a trial of the OX40 agonist ivuxolimab. The source is an adult with an advanced solid tumor such as melanoma, head and neck, liver or kidney cancer.

This clone showed up just once. This rearrangement joins TRBV28 to TRBJ2-6; the D gene is possibly TRBD1 (6 bases). The germline CDR1 and CDR2 sequences are MDHEN and SYDVKM. With 3 bases removed from V and 0 bases from J, the gap between germline ends came to 12 bases. The CDR3 is 17 residues long. CDR3 in amino acids: CASSLMGHSSGANVLTF. The CDR3 coding sequence is TGTGCCAGCAGTTTGATGGGACATTCCTCTGGGGCCAACGTCCTGACTTTC. Drawing the rest from reference TRBV28 and TRBJ2-6, the complete variable domain is DVKVTQSSRYLVKRTGEKVFLECVQDMDHENMFWYRQDPGLGLRLIYFSYDVKMKEKGDIPEGYSVSREKKERFSLILESASTNQTSMYLCASSLMGHSSGANVLTFGAGSRLTVL.

The chain links TRBV18 to TRBJ1-4, with 12 bases matching TRBD1. The CDR3 totals 15 residues. Germline values: CDR1 KGHSH, CDR2 LQKENI. V lost 6 bases to trimming and J lost 8 bases; unmatched junction nucleotides: 7. CDR3 DNA: TGTGCCAGCTCGGGGACAGGGGGCGGTGAAGAAAAACTGTTTTTT. Amino acids: CASSGTGGGEEKLFF.

This rearrangement joins TRBV4-1 to TRBJ2-1, with 12 positions matching TRBD2. Trimming at V came to 1 base and at J to 12 bases, leaving 10 bases not matched to a gene. Germline loops: CDR1 MGHRA, CDR2 YSYEKL. The CDR3 extends over 16 amino acids. The CDR3 here is CASSQASLAGGQGQFF. The CDR3 DNA follows: TGCGCCAGCAGCCAAGCAAGTCTAGCGGGGGGGCAAGGGCAGTTCTTC.

This clone was detected only once. J is TRBJ1-3 and V is TRBV7-2; 8 nucleotides line up with TRBD1. V dropped 3 bases and J dropped 3; count of bases not matched to a gene: 1. Per the germline V gene, CDR1 is SGHTA and CDR2 is FQGNSA. The CDR3 has 14 amino acids. CDR3 in amino acids: CASSLDRVGNTIYF. DNA of the CDR3: TGTGCCAGCAGCTTGGACAGGGTTGGAAACACCATATATTTT.

The CDR3 DNA reads TGTGCCATCAGACCGGGACCACGCTTCTATGGCTACACCTTC. Translating it yields CAIRPGPRFYGYTF. The chain links TRBV10-3 to TRBJ1-2; D is perhaps TRBD1 (5 bases). Trimming pared 6 bases from V and 4 bases from J, leaving 15 bases between. The CDR3 is made up of 14 amino acids. Germline lookup yields CDR1 ENHRY and CDR2 SYGVKD.

V is TRBV14 and J is TRBJ2-7; 8 positions agree with TRBD1. V gave up 2 bases and J gave up 6 bases; unmatched junction bases: 6. Germline-derived CDR1 and CDR2 are SGHDN and FVKESK. CDR3 length: 14 residues. The CDR3 region has the DNA TGTGCCAGCAGCCAAAGCAGGGGGCTCGGCGAGCAGTACTTC. Protein product: CASSQSRGLGEQYF.

The CDR3 protein is CASSQGRAGELFF. CDR3 in DNA: TGTGCCAGCAGCCAAGGGCGTGCCGGGGAGCTGTTTTTT. The rearrangement links TRBV4-2 to TRBJ2-2; D gene ambiguous. Germline values: CDR1 LGHNA, CDR2 YNFKEQ. V was cut by 1 base and J by 6 bases, with 6 bases left in between. The CDR3 is made up of 13 amino acids.

This chain connects TRBV5-6 to TRBJ2-5; weak D call: TRBD2 (7 bases). Germline V gene lookup returns CDR1 SGHDT and CDR2 YYEEEE. Trimming removed 7 bases from V and 4 bases from J, with 17 bases in between. The CDR3 covers 14 residues. The DNA for the CDR3 is TGTGCCAGCTGGGAGGGGCGGGGGCGAGAGACCCAGTACTTC. Its protein is CASWEGRGRETQYF.

This chain links TRBV2 with TRBJ1-5, with TRBD1 matching 7 bases. The length of the CDR3 is 15 residues. Germline V lookup: CDR1 SNHLY, CDR2 FYNNEI. Trimming at V came to 9 bases and at J to 7 bases, leaving 15 bases not matched to a gene. The CDR3 loop reads CASSRQGGQGQPQHF. The CDR3 nucleotides are TGTGCCAGTTCCCGCCAGGGGGGCCAAGGCCAGCCCCAGCATTTT.

The chain couples TRBV7-2 to TRBJ2-1; perhaps D is TRBD1 or TRBD2 (6 bases each). The CDR3 length is 16 residues. V gave up 2 bases and J gave up 2 bases, with 13 bases separating them. CDR1 and CDR2 from the germline V gene are SGHTA and FQGNSA. The CDR3, as DNA: TGTGCCAGCAGCTTATCAATCGGGGGCACCTACAATGAGCAGTTCTTC. Its translation is CASSLSIGGTYNEQFF.

The chain uses TRBV7-9 and TRBJ2-7, with 9 bases matching TRBD2. This CDR3 comprises 17 residues. Trimming removed 5 bases from V and 3 bases from J; junction bases left unmatched: 14. Germline assignment: CDR1 SEHNR and CDR2 FQNEAQ (reference sequence). The CDR3 region has the DNA TGTGCCAGCAGCAAAACCCTCGCTGCTAGCGGGGACTACGAGCAGTACTTC. This encodes CASSKTLAASGDYEQYF. Filled out from reference TRBV7-9 and TRBJ2-7, the complete variable domain reads DTGVSQNPRHKITKRGQNVTFRCDPISEHNRLYWYRQTLGQGPEFLTYFQNEAQLEKSRLLSDRFSAERPKGSFSTLEIQRTEQGDSAMYLCASSKTLAASGDYEQYFGPGTRLTVT.

The CDR3 region is CASSLAAGVTYNEQFF. The CDR3 DNA reads TGCGCCAGCAGCTTGGCAGCGGGGGTTACCTACAATGAGCAGTTCTTC. This chain uses TRBV5-1 with TRBJ2-1; the match to TRBD2 covers 8 bases. This CDR3 spans 16 amino acids. V dropped 0 bases and J dropped 2; count of bases not matched to a gene: 4. Germline CDR1 is SGHRS and CDR2 is YFSETQ.

The CDR3 nucleotides read TGTGCCAGCAGCTTGACAGGGGCACGGAATCAGCCCCAGCATTTT. It translates to CASSLTGARNQPQHF. The chain is built from TRBV7-2 and TRBJ1-5; 8 positions match TRBD1. Germline loops: CDR1 SGHTA, CDR2 FQGNSA. This CDR3 spans 15 amino acids. Trimming took 3 bases from V and 4 from J; bases not matched to a gene: 5.

This chain links TRBV7-2 with TRBJ2-5; the D gene is possibly TRBD2 (7 bases). The germline V gene has CDR1 SGHTA and CDR2 FQGNSA. The CDR3 runs 13 residues. The V gene lost 5 bases and the J gene lost 4 bases, with 11 bases spanning the gap. The CDR3 protein is CASSGGASETQYF. The CDR3 DNA follows: TGTGCCAGCAGCGGGGGGGCATCAGAGACCCAGTACTTC.

This rearrangement joins TRBV4-1 to TRBJ1-6; TRBD1 matches 8 bases. CDR3 length: 14 residues. Germline V gene lookup returns CDR1 MGHRA and CDR2 YSYEKL. Trimming took 2 bases from V and 9 from J; bases not matched to a gene: 3. CDR3 sequence reads: CASSQPDRGSPLHF. For the CDR3, the DNA is TGCGCCAGCAGCCAACCCGACAGGGGTTCACCCCTCCACTTT.

V and J are TRBV6-5 and TRBJ1-4; a possible D gene is TRBD1 (6 bases). Trimming removed 6 bases at V and 5 bases at J, with 16 bases between. The CDR3 has 15 amino acids. CDR1 MNHEY and CDR2 SVGAGI come from the germline V gene. DNA of the CDR3: TGTGCCAGCAGGGCGCAGGGGTTCGGCAATGAAAAACTGTTTTTT. This encodes CASRAQGFGNEKLFF.

This clone was counted only a few times. This chain links TRBV29-1 with TRBJ1-2; no reliable D call. The V end was cut by 1 base, the J end by 0 bases, with 9 bases between. Germline V CDR1 and CDR2: SQVTM, ANQGSEA. CDR3 length: 14 amino acids. CDR3 nucleotide sequence: TGCAGCGTTGAAGTAAACACAGCTAACTATGGCTACACCTTC. Its translation is CSVEVNTANYGYTF.

The rearrangement uses TRBV11-2 and TRBJ2-5; D possibly corresponds to TRBD1 (6 bases). The CDR3 has 14 amino acids. The V and J ends lost 5 bases and 3 bases respectively, with 13 bases between them. Per germline, CDR1 SGHAT and CDR2 FQNNGV. The CDR3 protein is CASSRLEGEETQYF. The CDR3, as DNA: TGTGCCAGCAGCAGACTTGAGGGGGAAGAGACCCAGTACTTC.

The chain is built from TRBV4-1 and TRBJ2-5; 10 nucleotides match TRBD2. The CDR3 is 16 residues long. Germline V gene lookup returns CDR1 MGHRA and CDR2 YSYEKL. Trimming at V came to 1 base and at J to 2 bases, leaving 4 bases not matched to a gene. The CDR3 DNA follows: TGCGCCAGCAGCCAAGGCGATAGCGGGGGGCAAGAGACCCAGTACTTC. Translated: CASSQGDSGGQETQYF.

This chain links TRBV7-8 with TRBJ1-3, with 8 bases that match TRBD1. The CDR3 spans 17 residues. J gave up 0 bases and V 9 bases, and 13 bases lay outside the gene matches. Germline lookup yields CDR1 SGHVS and CDR2 FQNEAQ. The CDR3 DNA follows: TGTGCCAGTACCCGGGACAGGCCGCTCAACTCTGGAAACACCATATATTTT. Amino acids: CASTRDRPLNSGNTIYF.

The chain combines TRBV11-3 with TRBJ2-1; 7 bases map to TRBD2. The germline V gene has CDR1 SGHNT and CDR2 YENEEA. The V segment lost 5 bases and the J segment 9 bases; nucleotides outside the gene matches: 10. The CDR3 has 14 amino acids. Written as DNA, the CDR3 is TGTGCCAGCAGCCCTAGGACTAGAAATAGTGAGCAGTTCTTC. Translating gives CASSPRTRNSEQFF.

The rearrangement joins TRBV19 to TRBJ1-3; perhaps TRBD1 as D (6 bases). Germline assignment: CDR1 LNHDA and CDR2 SQIVND (reference sequence). V lost 5 bases and J 5 bases, leaving 16 bases between the germline ends. The CDR3 consists of 15 residues. The DNA of the CDR3 is TGTGCCAGTAGTGTACAAGGACAGCGAAGAAACACCATATATTTT. Translating gives CASSVQGQRRNTIYF.

This clone appeared once. The chain links TRBV13 to TRBJ1-1, with 7 positions matching TRBD1. The CDR3 loop spans 17 amino acids. Germline CDR1 and CDR2: PRHDT and FYEKMQ (reference sequence). V lost 1 base to trimming and J lost 0 bases; unmatched junction nucleotides: 8. CDR3 protein: CASSLVLRGRMNTEAFF. The CDR3 nucleotides are TGTGCCAGCAGCTTAGTTTTAAGGGGGCGGATGAACACTGAAGCTTTCTTT. Combining the CDR3 with reference TRBV13 and TRBJ1-1 gives the whole variable domain AAGVIQSPRHLIKEKRETATLKCYPIPRHDTVYWYQQGPGQDPQFLISFYEKMQSDKGSIPDRFSAQQFSDYHSELNMSSLELGDSALYFCASSLVLRGRMNTEAFFGQGTRLTVV.

V gene TRBV11-3 combines with J gene TRBJ1-1; unclear D gene. Trimming took 4 bases from V and 5 from J, leaving 11 bases between them. Germline V gives CDR1 SGHNT, CDR2 YENEEA. This CDR3 is 13 amino acids long. CDR3 sequence (DNA): TGTGCCAGCAGCTACATAAGCGGGACTGAAGCTTTCTTT. This sequence encodes CASSYISGTEAFF.

The genes are TRBV19 and TRBJ2-3, with 8 bases identical to TRBD2. The V gene's germline CDR1 is LNHDA and CDR2 SQIVND (reference sequence). The J segment lost 6 bases and the V segment lost 6 bases, leaving 8 bases of the junction unmatched. The CDR3 is 14 residues long. The CDR3 DNA reads as TGTGCCAGTAGGGTAGCGGGGACGAGGGATACGCAGTATTTT. As protein: CASRVAGTRDTQYF.

The chain recombines TRBV9 with TRBJ1-2; no clear D. V lost 2 bases, J lost 13 bases, and 15 bases lay in between. The CDR3 is 12 amino acids. From germline, CDR1 is SGDLS and CDR2 YYNGEE. CDR3 in amino acids: CASSVDRMEVTF. The CDR3 bases are TGTGCCAGCAGCGTCGACCGTATGGAGGTCACCTTC.

CDR3 region: CASSGARAFSQYF. The DNA for the CDR3 is TGTGCCAGCAGCGGGGCAAGGGCCTTTTCTCAGTACTTC. The chain uses TRBV5-8 and TRBJ2-5; tentatively, D is TRBD1 (5 bases). The V end lost 4 bases, the J end lost 11 bases, and 18 bases lay between the germline ends. The CDR3 runs to 13 residues. Germline V lookup: CDR1 SGHTS, CDR2 YDEGEE.

The chain employs TRBV27 and TRBJ2-6; D is uncertain. Germline CDR1 and CDR2: MNHEY and SMNVEV (reference sequence). The CDR3 has 14 residues. The V and J ends lost 4 bases and 4 bases respectively, with 8 bases between them. CDR3 sequence: CASSWSYGANVLTF. The CDR3 bases are TGTGCCAGCAGTTGGTCTTACGGGGCCAACGTCCTGACTTTC.